The text below deals with one T cell receptor (beta chain). The antigen is undetermined. This CDR3 spans 13 amino acids. J was trimmed by 5 bases and V by 4 bases; bases with no gene match: 5. Germline V gives CDR1 SGHNT, CDR2 YYREEE (reference sequence). This record belongs to a study of vaccination and CD4 T cells after COVID-19. Cultured CD4+ T cell DNA was sequenced using the Oncomine TCR Beta short-read assay. MiXCR, run by TCRdb on the PCR reads, gives a single entry per CDR3 protein. The repertoire has roughly 9,600 distinct CDR3 sequences, approximately 27% of them found once; the top ten carry approximately 12%. Treatment given: roughly 10-day PBMC culture with coronavirus spike peptide pools or control peptides (ViraFEST assay).

V and J are TRBV5-4 and TRBJ2-7, with 8 bases lining up with TRBD1. The sequenced sample was CD4+ T cells from blood, cultured in vitro, obtained after SARS-CoV-2 vaccination. This TCR was sampled from a human donor who had recovered from COVID-19. CDR3: CASSAQGVDEQYF. The CDR3 DNA sequence: TGTGCCAGCAGCGCACAGGGGGTGGACGAGCAGTACTTC.